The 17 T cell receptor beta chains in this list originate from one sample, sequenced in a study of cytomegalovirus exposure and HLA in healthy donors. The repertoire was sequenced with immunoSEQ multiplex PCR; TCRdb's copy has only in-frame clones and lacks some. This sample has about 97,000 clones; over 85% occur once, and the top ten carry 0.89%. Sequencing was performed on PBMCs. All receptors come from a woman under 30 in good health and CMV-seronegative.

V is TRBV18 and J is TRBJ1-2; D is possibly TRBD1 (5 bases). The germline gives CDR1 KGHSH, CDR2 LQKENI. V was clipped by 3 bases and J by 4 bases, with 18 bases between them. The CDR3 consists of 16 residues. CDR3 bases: TGTGCCAGCTCACCCCTTCCCACAGACAGAAGCTATGGCTACACCTTC. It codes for CASSPLPTDRSYGYTF.

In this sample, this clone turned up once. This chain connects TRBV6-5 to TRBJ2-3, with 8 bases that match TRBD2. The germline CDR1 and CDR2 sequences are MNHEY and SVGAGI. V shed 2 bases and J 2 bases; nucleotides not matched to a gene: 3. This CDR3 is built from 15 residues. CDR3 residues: CASSYERGFTDTQYF. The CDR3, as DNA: TGTGCCAGCAGTTACGAGCGGGGGTTCACAGATACGCAGTATTTT.

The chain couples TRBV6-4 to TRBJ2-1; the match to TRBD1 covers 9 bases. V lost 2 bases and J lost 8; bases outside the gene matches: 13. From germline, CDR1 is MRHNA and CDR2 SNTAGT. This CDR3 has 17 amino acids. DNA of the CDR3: TGTGCCAGCAGTGACGGGTTTACAGGGGGCGGATCGGATGAGCAGTTCTTC. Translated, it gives CASSDGFTGGGSDEQFF.

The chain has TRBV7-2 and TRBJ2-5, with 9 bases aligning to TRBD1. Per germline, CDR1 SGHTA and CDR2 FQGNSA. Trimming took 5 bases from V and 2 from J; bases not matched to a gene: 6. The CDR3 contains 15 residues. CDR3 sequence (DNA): TGTGCCAGCAGCCGGACAGGGGCGATACAAGAGACCCAGTACTTC. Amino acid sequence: CASSRTGAIQETQYF.

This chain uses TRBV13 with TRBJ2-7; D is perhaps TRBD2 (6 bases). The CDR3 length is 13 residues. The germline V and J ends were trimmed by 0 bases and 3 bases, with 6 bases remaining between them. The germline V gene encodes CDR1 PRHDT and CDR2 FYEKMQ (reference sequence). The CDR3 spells CASSLGTSYEQYF. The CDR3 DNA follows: TGTGCCAGCAGCTTAGGGACTAGCTACGAGCAGTACTTC.

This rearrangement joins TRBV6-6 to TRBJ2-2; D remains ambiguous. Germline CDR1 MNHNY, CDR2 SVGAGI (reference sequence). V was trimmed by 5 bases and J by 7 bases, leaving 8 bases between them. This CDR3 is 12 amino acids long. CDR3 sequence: CASSLSYGELFF. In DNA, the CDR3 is TGTGCCAGCAGTCTGTCGTACGGGGAGCTGTTTTTT.

The DNA for the CDR3 is TGTGCCTGGTCGGCTGGCCTAGAGGGCTACGAGCAGTACTTC. It encodes CAWSAGLEGYEQYF. The J gene is TRBJ2-7, the V gene TRBV30; TRBD2 is a possible D gene (5 bases). The CDR3 loop spans 14 amino acids. V was pared by 5 bases and J by 3 bases, with 17 bases between. Per germline, CDR1 GTSNPN and CDR2 SVGIG (reference sequence).

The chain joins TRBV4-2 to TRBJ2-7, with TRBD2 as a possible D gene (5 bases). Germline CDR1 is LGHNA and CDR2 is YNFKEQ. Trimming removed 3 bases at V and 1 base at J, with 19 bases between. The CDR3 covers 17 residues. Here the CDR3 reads CASSQTKQLALSYEQYF. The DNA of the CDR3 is TGTGCCAGCAGCCAGACTAAACAGTTAGCGCTTTCCTACGAGCAGTACTTC.

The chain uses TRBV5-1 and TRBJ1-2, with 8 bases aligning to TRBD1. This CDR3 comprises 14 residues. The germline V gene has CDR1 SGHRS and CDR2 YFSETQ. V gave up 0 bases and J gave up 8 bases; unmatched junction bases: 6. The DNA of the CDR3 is TGCGCCAGCAGCTTGGGACAGGGGAGAGGCGGCTACACCTTC. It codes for CASSLGQGRGGYTF.

The CDR3 loop is CATSRFQEETQYF. The DNA for the CDR3 is TGTGCCACCAGCAGGTTTCAGGAAGAGACCCAGTACTTC. The chain uses TRBV15 and TRBJ2-5; D not resolved. The CDR3 loop spans 13 amino acids. Deletions cut 3 bases from V and 3 bases from J, with 8 bases between. Germline-derived CDR1 and CDR2 are LNHNV and YYDKDF (reference sequence). The variable domain in full, with the rest retrieved from reference TRBV15 and TRBJ2-5, is DAMVIQNPRYQVTQFGKPVTLSCSQTLNHNVMYWYQQKSSQAPKLLFHYYDKDFNNEADTPDNFQSRRPNTSFCFLDIRSPGLGDTAMYLCATSRFQEETQYFGPGTRLLVL.

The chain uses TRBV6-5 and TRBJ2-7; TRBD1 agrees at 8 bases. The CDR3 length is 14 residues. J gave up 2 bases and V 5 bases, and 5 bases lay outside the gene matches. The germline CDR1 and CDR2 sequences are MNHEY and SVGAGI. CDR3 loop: CASSDGTGPYEQYF. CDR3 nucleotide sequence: TGTGCCAGCAGTGATGGGACAGGACCCTACGAGCAGTACTTC.

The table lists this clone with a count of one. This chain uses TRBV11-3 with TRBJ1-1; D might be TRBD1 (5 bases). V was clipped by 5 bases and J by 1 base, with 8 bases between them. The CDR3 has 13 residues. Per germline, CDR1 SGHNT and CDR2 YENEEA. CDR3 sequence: CASSETGNTEAFF. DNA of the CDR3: TGTGCCAGCAGCGAAACAGGGAACACTGAAGCTTTCTTT. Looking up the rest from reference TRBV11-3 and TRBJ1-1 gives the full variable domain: EAGVVQSPRYKIIEKKQPVAFWCNPISGHNTLYWYLQNLGQGPELLIRYENEEAVDDSQLPKDRFSAERLKGVDSTLKIQPAELGDSAVYLCASSETGNTEAFFGQGTRLTVV.

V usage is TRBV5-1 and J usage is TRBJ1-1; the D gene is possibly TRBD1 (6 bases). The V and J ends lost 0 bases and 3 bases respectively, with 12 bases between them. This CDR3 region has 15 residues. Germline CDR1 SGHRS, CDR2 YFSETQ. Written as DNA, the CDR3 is TGCGCCAGCAGCTTGGATCCGCCAGGGGACACTGAAGCTTTCTTT. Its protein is CASSLDPPGDTEAFF.

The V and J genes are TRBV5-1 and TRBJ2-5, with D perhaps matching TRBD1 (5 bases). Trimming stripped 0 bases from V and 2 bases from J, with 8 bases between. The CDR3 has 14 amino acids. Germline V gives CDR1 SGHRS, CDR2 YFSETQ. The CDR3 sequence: CASSLEAGQETQYF. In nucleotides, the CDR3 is TGCGCCAGCAGCTTGGAGGCAGGGCAAGAGACCCAGTACTTC.

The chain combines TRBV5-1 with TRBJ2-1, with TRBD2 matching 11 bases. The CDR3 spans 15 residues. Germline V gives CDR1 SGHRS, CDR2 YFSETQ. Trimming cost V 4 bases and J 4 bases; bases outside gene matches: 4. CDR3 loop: CASSPRTSGYNEQFF. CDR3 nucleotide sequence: TGCGCCAGCAGCCCCCGGACTAGCGGGTACAATGAGCAGTTCTTC.

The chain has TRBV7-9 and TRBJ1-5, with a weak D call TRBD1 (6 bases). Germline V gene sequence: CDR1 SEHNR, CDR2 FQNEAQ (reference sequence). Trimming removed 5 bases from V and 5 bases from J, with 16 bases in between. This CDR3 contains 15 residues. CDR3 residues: CASSRAGRGYQPQHF. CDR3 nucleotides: TGTGCCAGCAGCCGAGCTGGCAGGGGATATCAGCCCCAGCATTTT. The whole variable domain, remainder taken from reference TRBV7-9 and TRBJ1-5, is DTGVSQNPRHKITKRGQNVTFRCDPISEHNRLYWYRQTLGQGPEFLTYFQNEAQLEKSRLLSDRFSAERPKGSFSTLEIQRTEQGDSAMYLCASSRAGRGYQPQHFGDGTRLSIL.

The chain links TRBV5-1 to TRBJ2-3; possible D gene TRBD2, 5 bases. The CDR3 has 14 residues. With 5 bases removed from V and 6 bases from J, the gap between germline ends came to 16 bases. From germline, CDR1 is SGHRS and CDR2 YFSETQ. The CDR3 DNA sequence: TGCGCCAGCAGTGGTGAGCGGTCCTGGGATACGCAGTATTTT. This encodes CASSGERSWDTQYF. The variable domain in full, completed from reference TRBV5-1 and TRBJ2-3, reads KAGVTQTPRYLIKTRGQQVTLSCSPISGHRSVSWYQQTPGQGLQFLFEYFSETQRNKGNFPGRFSGRQFSNSRSEMNVSTLELGDSALYLCASSGERSWDTQYFGPGTRLTVL.